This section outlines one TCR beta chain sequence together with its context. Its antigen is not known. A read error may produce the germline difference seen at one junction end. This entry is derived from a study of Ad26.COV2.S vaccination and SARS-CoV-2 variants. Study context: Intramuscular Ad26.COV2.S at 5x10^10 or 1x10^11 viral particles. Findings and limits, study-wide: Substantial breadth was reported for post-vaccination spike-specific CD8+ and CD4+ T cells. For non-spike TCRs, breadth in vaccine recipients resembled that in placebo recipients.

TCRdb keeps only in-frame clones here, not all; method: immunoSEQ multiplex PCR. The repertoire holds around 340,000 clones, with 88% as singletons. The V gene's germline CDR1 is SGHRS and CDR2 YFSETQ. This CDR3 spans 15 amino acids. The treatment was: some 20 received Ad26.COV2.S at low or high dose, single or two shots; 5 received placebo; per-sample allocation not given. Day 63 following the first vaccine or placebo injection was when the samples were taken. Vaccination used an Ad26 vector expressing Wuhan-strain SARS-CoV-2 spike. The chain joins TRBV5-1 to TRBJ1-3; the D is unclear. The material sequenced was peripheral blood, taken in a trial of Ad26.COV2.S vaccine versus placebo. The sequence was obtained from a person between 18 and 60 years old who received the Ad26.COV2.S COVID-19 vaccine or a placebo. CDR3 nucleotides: TGCGCCAGCAGCTTGGCCGCAATCTCTGGAAGCACCATATATTTT. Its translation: CASSLAAISGSTIYF.